This T cell receptor beta chain appears in the sequencing data of a study of T cell responses to AZD1222 COVID-19 vaccine. Findings and caveats of the study: An increase in Spike-specific TCR breadth and depth was observed after two AZD1222 doses. Nearly half of spike-specific TCRs reportedly target unmutated variant regions.

Germline lookup yields CDR1 MGHRA and CDR2 YSYEKL. Deletions cut 2 bases from V and 5 bases from J, with 16 bases between. The CDR3 totals 16 residues. About this clone: Its target is not known.

Sequencing was performed with immunoSEQ multiplex PCR; in TCRdb, only in-frame clones are kept and a portion is missing. The repertoire holds 140,000 to 150,000 clones, with 93% as singletons. The TCR was taken from an adult in good health. The chain employs TRBV4-1 and TRBJ2-1; D unclear. Sample: peripheral blood, taken on day 0 of AZD1222 vaccination. The CDR3 here is CASSQWTRRFDNEQFF. The CDR3 DNA reads as TGCGCCAGCAGCCAATGGACCCGACGTTTCGACAATGAGCAGTTCTTC.